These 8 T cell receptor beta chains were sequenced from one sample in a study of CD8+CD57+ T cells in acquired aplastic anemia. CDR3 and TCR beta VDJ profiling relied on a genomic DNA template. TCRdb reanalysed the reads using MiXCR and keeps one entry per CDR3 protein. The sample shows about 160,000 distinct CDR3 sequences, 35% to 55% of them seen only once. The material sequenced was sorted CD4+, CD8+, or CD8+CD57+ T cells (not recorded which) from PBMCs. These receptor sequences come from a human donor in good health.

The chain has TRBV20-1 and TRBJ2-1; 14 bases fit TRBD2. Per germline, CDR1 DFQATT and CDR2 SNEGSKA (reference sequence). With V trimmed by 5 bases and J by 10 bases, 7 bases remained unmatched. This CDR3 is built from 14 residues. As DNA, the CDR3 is TGCAGTGCTGGGGGACTAGCGGGGGTGGGCGAGCAGTTCTTC. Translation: CSAGGLAGVGEQFF.

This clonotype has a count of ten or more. The CDR3, as DNA: TGTGCCAGCAGCCACGGACAGACAAGCTCCTACGAGCAGTACTTC. Protein sequence: CASSHGQTSSYEQYF. V gene TRBV7-8 combines with J gene TRBJ2-7, with D possibly being TRBD1 (6 bases). Trimming stripped 5 bases from V and 0 bases from J, with 14 bases between. The CDR3 is made up of 15 amino acids. CDR1 and CDR2 (germline): SGHVS, FQNEAQ.

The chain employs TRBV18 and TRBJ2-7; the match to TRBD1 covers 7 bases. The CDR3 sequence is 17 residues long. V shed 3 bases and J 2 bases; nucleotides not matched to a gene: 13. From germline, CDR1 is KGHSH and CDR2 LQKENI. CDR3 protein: CASSPGTGAVSTYEQYF. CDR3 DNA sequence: TGTGCCAGCTCACCGGGAACAGGGGCGGTTAGCACCTACGAGCAGTACTTC. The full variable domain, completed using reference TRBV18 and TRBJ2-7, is NAGVMQNPRHLVRRRGQEARLRCSPMKGHSHVYWYRQLPEEGLKFMVYLQKENIIDESGMPKERFSAEFPKEGPSILRIQQVVRGDSAAYFCASSPGTGAVSTYEQYFGPGTRLTVT.

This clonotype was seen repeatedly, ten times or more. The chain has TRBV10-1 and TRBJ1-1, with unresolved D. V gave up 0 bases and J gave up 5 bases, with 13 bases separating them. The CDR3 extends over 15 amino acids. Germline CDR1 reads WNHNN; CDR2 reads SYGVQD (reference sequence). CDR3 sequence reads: CASSESTGSRTEAFF. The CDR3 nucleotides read TGCGCCAGCAGTGAGTCTACGGGCTCGAGGACTGAAGCTTTCTTT.

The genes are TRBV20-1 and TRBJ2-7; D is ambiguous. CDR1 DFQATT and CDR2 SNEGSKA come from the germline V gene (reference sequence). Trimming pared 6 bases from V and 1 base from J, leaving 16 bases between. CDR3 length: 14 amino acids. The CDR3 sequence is CSASSPVRSYEQYF. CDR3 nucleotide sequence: TGCAGTGCCAGCTCCCCCGTACGGTCCTACGAGCAGTACTTC.

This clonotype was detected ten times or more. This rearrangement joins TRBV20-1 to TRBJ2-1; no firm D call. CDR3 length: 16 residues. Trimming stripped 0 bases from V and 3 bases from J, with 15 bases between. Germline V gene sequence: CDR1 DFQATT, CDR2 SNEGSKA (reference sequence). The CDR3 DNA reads TGCAGTGCTAGAGATTCGGGCAGTGGCGGCTACAATGAGCAGTTCTTC. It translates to CSARDSGSGGYNEQFF.

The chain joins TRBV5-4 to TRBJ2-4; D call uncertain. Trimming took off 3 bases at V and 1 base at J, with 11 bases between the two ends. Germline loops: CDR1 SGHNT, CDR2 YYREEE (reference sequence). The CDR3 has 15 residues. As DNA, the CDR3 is TGTGCCAGCAGCTGGAAGGGTGGGGCCAAAAACATTCAGTACTTC. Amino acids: CASSWKGGAKNIQYF.

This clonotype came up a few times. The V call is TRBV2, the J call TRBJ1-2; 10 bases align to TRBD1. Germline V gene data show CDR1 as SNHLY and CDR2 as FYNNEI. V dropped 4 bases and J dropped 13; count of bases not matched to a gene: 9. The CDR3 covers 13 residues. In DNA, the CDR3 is TGTGCCAGCAGTGGGCAGGAGGGACAGGGGCTCACCTTC. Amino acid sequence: CASSGQEGQGLTF.